Shown below are 20 T cell receptor beta chains from a single sample sequenced in a study of blood T cell repertoires in COVID-19. Sequencing used immunoSEQ multiplex PCR; TCRdb keeps in-frame clones, though not all of them. The sample yields 120,000 to 150,000 clones, about 85% seen once. Sequencing was carried out using peripheral blood. The receptors were gathered from a human donor with acute or convalescent COVID-19. The donor label of this sample is uncertain.

The chain links TRBV5-5 to TRBJ2-1, with 7 bases identical to TRBD1. The germline V gene has CDR1 SGHKS and CDR2 YYEKEE (reference sequence). The CDR3 has 17 residues. V trimming: 0 bases; J trimming: 4 bases; junction bases outside the gene matches: 10. The CDR3 DNA reads as TGTGCCAGCAGCTTGGAGGACAGGCTAGGCCTTTACAATGAGCAGTTCTTC. It specifies CASSLEDRLGLYNEQFF.

This rearrangement joins TRBV7-6 to TRBJ2-7; 12 bases line up with TRBD2. CDR3 length equals 14 residues. The trim removed 5 bases at V and 3 bases at J, leaving 2 bases unmatched. Germline loops: CDR1 SGHVS, CDR2 FNYEAQ. The CDR3 region has the DNA TGTGCCAGCAGCCCGACTAGCGGGGGCTACGAGCAGTACTTC. Translated: CASSPTSGGYEQYF. The entire variable domain, with the rest obtained from reference TRBV7-6 and TRBJ2-7, is as follows: GAGVSQSPRYKVTKRGQDVALRCDPISGHVSLYWYRQALGQGPEFLTYFNYEAQQDKSGLPNDRFSAERPEGSISTLTIQRTEQRDSAMYRCASSPTSGGYEQYFGPGTRLTVT.

The chain carries TRBV11-1 and TRBJ2-7; a possible D gene is TRBD1 (6 bases). V was cut by 0 bases and J by 2 bases, with 14 bases left in between. Germline V gene sequence: CDR1 SGHAT, CDR2 FQDESV (reference sequence). This CDR3 has 16 amino acids. CDR3: CASSLAGQGSPYEQYF. In DNA, the CDR3 is TGTGCCAGCAGCTTAGCCGGTCAGGGGTCTCCCTACGAGCAGTACTTC. The variable domain in full, with the rest retrieved from reference TRBV11-1 and TRBJ2-7, is EAEVAQSPRYKITEKSQAVAFWCDPISGHATLYWYRQILGQGPELLVQFQDESVVDDSQLPKDRFSAERLKGVDSTLKIQPAELGDSAMYLCASSLAGQGSPYEQYFGPGTRLTVT.

This sequence joins TRBV12-5 and TRBJ2-3; 8 bases agree with TRBD1. After removal of 6 bases from V and 4 bases from J, the junction contained 9 bases not matched to a gene. This CDR3 contains 15 residues. Germline loops: CDR1 LGHNT, CDR2 FRNRAP. The CDR3 region has the DNA TGTGCTAGTGGCCCGGACAGGGTCATGTCAGATACGCAGTATTTT. Translation gives CASGPDRVMSDTQYF.

The chain couples TRBV11-2 to TRBJ2-7; no definite D call. The V end lost 1 base, the J end lost 0 bases, and 7 bases lay between the germline ends. The CDR3 length is 14 residues. Germline loops: CDR1 SGHAT, CDR2 FQNNGV. CDR3 loop: CASSLGAISYEQYV. The CDR3 nucleotides read TGTGCCAGCAGCTTAGGGGCCATCTCCTACGAGCAGTACGTC.

The gene calls are TRBV5-4 and TRBJ1-1; possibly TRBD1 for D (6 bases). V was clipped by 4 bases and J by 0 bases, with 19 bases between them. The CDR3 runs 17 residues. The V gene's germline CDR1 is SGHNT and CDR2 YYREEE (reference sequence). CDR3 coding DNA: TGTGCCAGCAGCAAAAATCCAGGGGATAGCATGAACACTGAAGCTTTCTTT. Its translation: CASSKNPGDSMNTEAFF. The full variable domain, completed using reference TRBV5-4 and TRBJ1-1, is ETGVTQSPTHLIKTRGQQVTLRCSSQSGHNTVSWYQQALGQGPQFIFQYYREEENGRGNFPPRFSGLQFPNYSSELNVNALELDDSALYLCASSKNPGDSMNTEAFFGQGTRLTVV.

V and J are TRBV12-3 or TRBV12-4 and TRBJ2-1; 9 bases are a match to TRBD1. After removal of 5 bases from V and 16 bases from J, the junction contained 6 bases not matched to a gene. The CDR3 sequence is 11 residues long. The CDR3 DNA is TGTGCCAGCAGTCTCCGGGACAGGGCTTTCTTC. It is translated as CASSLRDRAFF.

This clone was observed a single time. This chain uses TRBV3-1 (or the pseudogene TRBV3-2) with TRBJ2-2, with D possibly matching TRBD1 (6 bases). Trimming pared 3 bases from V and 7 bases from J, leaving 15 bases between. Germline V gene sequence: CDR1 LGHDT, CDR2 YNNKEL (reference sequence). The CDR3 is 15 amino acids. CDR3 amino acids: CASSQGTGMVGELFF. CDR3 sequence (DNA): TGTGCCAGCAGCCAGGGCACAGGGATGGTCGGGGAGCTGTTTTTT.

The rearrangement joins TRBV4-2 to TRBJ1-4; 7 bases agree with TRBD1. The CDR3 consists of 14 residues. Germline V CDR1 and CDR2: LGHNA, YNFKEQ. Trimming at V came to 1 base and at J to 5 bases, leaving 1 base not matched to a gene. In DNA, the CDR3 is TGTGCCAGCAGCCAAGTCAGGGGGAATGAAAAACTGTTTTTT. Its protein product is CASSQVRGNEKLFF.

The rearrangement joins TRBV9 to TRBJ1-1; D not resolved. Germline V gene data show CDR1 as SGDLS and CDR2 as YYNGEE. This CDR3 has 13 residues. Trimming removed 2 bases at V and 2 bases at J, with 7 bases between. CDR3 DNA: TGTGCCAGCAGCGTTCAGGAAAACACTGAAGCTTTCTTT. This codes for CASSVQENTEAFF.

This clone has more than one count but fewer than ten. The chain has TRBV18 and TRBJ1-3; 7 bases fit TRBD1. Germline V CDR1 and CDR2: KGHSH, LQKENI. Germline trimming cut 1 base from V and 4 bases from J; bases unmatched to any gene: 7. The CDR3 totals 16 residues. The CDR3: CASSPLGTALGNTIYF. The CDR3 DNA is TGTGCCAGCTCACCACTCGGGACAGCACTAGGAAACACCATATATTTT. Together with reference TRBV18 and TRBJ1-3, the CDR3 gives the full variable domain: NAGVMQNPRHLVRRRGQEARLRCSPMKGHSHVYWYRQLPEEGLKFMVYLQKENIIDESGMPKERFSAEFPKEGPSILRIQQVVRGDSAAYFCASSPLGTALGNTIYFGEGSWLTVV.

This clone was seen once. The chain has TRBV5-6 and TRBJ2-2, with D perhaps matching TRBD1 (5 bases). Germline assignment: CDR1 SGHDT and CDR2 YYEEEE. V lost 3 bases to trimming and J lost 1 base, with 13 bases between them. This CDR3 has 16 amino acids. The CDR3 DNA reads as TGTGCCAGCAGCTACGTAGGGGTCTTGAACACCGGGGAGCTGTTTTTT. This translates into CASSYVGVLNTGELFF.

This clone was counted once. The sample has other DNA sequences that encode this CDR3 too. V usage is TRBV28 and J usage is TRBJ1-2; D unresolved. Germline-derived CDR1 and CDR2 are MDHEN and SYDVKM. The CDR3 runs to 12 residues. Trimming took off 3 bases at V and 3 bases at J, with 5 bases between the two ends. The CDR3 sequence: CASSFSDYGYTF. CDR3 coding DNA: TGTGCCAGCAGTTTTTCGGACTATGGCTACACCTTC.

The chain combines TRBV18 with TRBJ2-2, with TRBD1 as a possible D gene (6 bases). The CDR3 loop spans 15 amino acids. Germline values: CDR1 KGHSH, CDR2 LQKENI. The V end lost 2 bases, the J end lost 4 bases, and 11 bases lay between the germline ends. CDR3 protein: CASSPWTDSTGELFF. DNA of the CDR3: TGTGCCAGCTCACCATGGACAGACAGCACCGGGGAGCTGTTTTTT.

V is TRBV19 and J is TRBJ2-2; 8 bases match TRBD1. Trimming removed 5 bases from V and 5 bases from J; junction bases left unmatched: 7. CDR1 LNHDA and CDR2 SQIVND come from the germline V gene (reference sequence). This CDR3 is 15 amino acids long. The CDR3 reads CASSGQGARTGELFF. The CDR3 DNA is TGTGCCAGTAGTGGTCAGGGGGCGCGAACCGGGGAGCTGTTTTTT.

The V gene is TRBV5-5, the J gene TRBJ1-4, with D possibly matching TRBD1 (6 bases). Germline-derived CDR1 and CDR2 are SGHKS and YYEKEE (reference sequence). This CDR3 contains 14 residues. With 4 bases removed from V and 4 bases from J, the gap between germline ends came to 11 bases. CDR3 sequence (DNA): TGTGCCAGCAGCCGCGGACAGTTTAATGAAAAACTGTTTTTT. This sequence encodes CASSRGQFNEKLFF.

The chain combines TRBV6-5 with TRBJ1-6, with 8 bases identical to TRBD1. The CDR3 consists of 14 residues. V was clipped by 2 bases and J by 7 bases; unmatched bases: 1. The germline V gene has CDR1 MNHEY and CDR2 SVGAGI. The CDR3 DNA sequence: TGTGCCAGCAGTTACGACAGGGGAAATTCACCCCTCCACTTT. The encoded protein is CASSYDRGNSPLHF.

The chain couples TRBV13 to TRBJ2-3; TRBD1 matches 9 bases. Germline V gene data show CDR1 as PRHDT and CDR2 as FYEKMQ (reference sequence). The V segment lost 4 bases and the J segment 6 bases; nucleotides outside the gene matches: 5. The CDR3 runs to 14 residues. This chain's CDR3 is CASSSGQGLDTQYF. CDR3 DNA: TGTGCCAGCAGCTCGGGACAGGGTCTGGATACGCAGTATTTT.

This clone has more than one count but fewer than ten. The chain combines TRBV5-1 with TRBJ1-1, with 7 bases aligning to TRBD1. With V trimmed by 6 bases and J by 7 bases, 9 bases remained unmatched. The CDR3 runs to 13 residues. Germline V gene lookup returns CDR1 SGHRS and CDR2 YFSETQ. CDR3 DNA: TGCGCCAGCACTCGGGACAGTACTAGTGAAGCTTTCTTT. Protein sequence: CASTRDSTSEAFF.

The chain joins TRBV2 to TRBJ1-6; D perhaps matches TRBD1 (6 bases). Germline CDR1 is SNHLY and CDR2 is FYNNEI. The CDR3 has 16 residues. The V and J ends lost 7 bases and 4 bases respectively, with 17 bases between them. CDR3 DNA sequence: TGTGCCAGCATCAAACAGGGAACCGGTTATAATTCACCCCTCCACTTT. This encodes CASIKQGTGYNSPLHF. The full variable domain, in which reference TRBV2 and TRBJ1-6 provide the parts outside the CDR3, is EPEVTQTPSHQVTQMGQEVILRCVPISNHLYFYWYRQILGQKVEFLVSFYNNEISEKSEIFDDQFSVERPDGSNFTLKIRSTKLEDSAMYFCASIKQGTGYNSPLHFGNGTRLTVT.